The clone carrying this T cell receptor beta chain was counted at least ten times. Antigen unknown. The sample is drawn from a study of response to subunit inactivated influenza vaccine. The CDR3 extends over 13 amino acids. V was shortened by 7 bases and J by 3 bases, with 10 bases between the two germline ends. MiXCR, run by TCRdb on the RT-PCR reads, gives a single entry per CDR3 protein. The data show some 800,000 distinct CDR3 sequences, 21% seen once. Findings and caveats of the study: Each seasonal influenza vaccination recruits few new T cells, the authors suggested.

This specimen consisted of PBMCs from blood, obtained roughly 5 days after vaccination. The sequence was obtained from a man aged 50 to 60 who received an inactivated influenza vaccine. The chain joins TRBV12-3 or TRBV12-4 to TRBJ2-1; D gene ambiguous. For the CDR3, the DNA is TGTGCCAGCAAACTCGACGGCTACAATGAGCAGTTCTTC. This codes for CASKLDGYNEQFF.